Listed here are 26 T cell receptor beta chains from one sample, sequenced in a study of liver allograft versus peripheral blood T cells (dated by TCRdb to about 2020). For the wider study: The study compared T cell receptor repertoires found within transplanted livers against repertoires in the peripheral blood of liver transplant recipients.

The sequencing machine was an Illumina MiSeq. TCRdb took the public reads, trimmed them with fastp at Q25, ran MiXCR for clone calling and kept in-frame beta chains. Here each entry gathers all rows of one CDR3 protein and keeps the most common genes and DNA. The sample yields 10,000 to 14,000 distinct CDR3 sequences; under 30% were counted once. 1.6% of the sample comes from the top ten. The receptors originated from a human patient who had a liver transplant. The graft donor may be the source of some T cells after a transplant.

This clonotype was seen only a few times. The CDR3 DNA reads TGTGCCAGCAGCTCCCCGGGACTACTAAAGGATGAGCAGTTCTTC. It is translated as CASSSPGLLKDEQFF. V usage is TRBV27 and J usage is TRBJ2-1; 7 bases map to TRBD2. V dropped 6 bases and J dropped 8; count of bases not matched to a gene: 13. Germline V gene lookup returns CDR1 MNHEY and CDR2 SMNVEV (reference sequence). The CDR3 consists of 15 residues.

Sample share makes this clonotype medium-sized. The rearrangement links TRBV28 to TRBJ1-1; TRBD1 might be the D (5 bases). Germline V lookup: CDR1 MDHEN, CDR2 SYDVKM. Trimming shortened V by 6 bases and J by 3 bases, and 17 bases separated the two germline ends. The CDR3 sequence is 15 residues long. CDR3 nucleotides: TGTGCCAGCAGCTTAGGAGGGGACGCGGACACTGAAGCTTTCTTT. Amino acid sequence: CASSLGGDADTEAFF.

Turning to this clonotype: A much larger clone lies a single base off, so this may be a read error. The CDR3: CVSKVWAGGTGANVLTF. DNA for the CDR3: TGTGTCAGCAAGGTTTGGGCAGGGGGCACTGGGGCCAACGTCCTGACTTTC. This chain uses TRBV6-1 with TRBJ2-6; TRBD1 matches 8 bases. The CDR3 runs to 17 residues. Looked up from germline, CDR1 is MNHNS and CDR2 is SASEGT.

The table lists this clonotype with a few counts. This chain joins TRBV20-1 and TRBJ2-1; D is unclear. The V end was cut by 6 bases, the J end by 3 bases, with 9 bases between. Germline assignment: CDR1 DFQATT and CDR2 SNEGSKA (reference sequence). This CDR3 spans 12 amino acids. The CDR3 is CSATTSYNEQFF. The DNA for the CDR3 is TGCAGTGCCACGACAAGCTACAATGAGCAGTTCTTC.

This clonotype occurred a few times. The chain is built from TRBV30 and TRBJ1-1, with a possible D match to TRBD1 (5 bases). The CDR3 has 14 amino acids. Trimming left V 5 bases short and J 0 bases short, with 13 bases between. The germline CDR1 and CDR2 sequences are GTSNPN and SVGIG (reference sequence). The CDR3 loop is CAWDTGFMNTEAFF. The CDR3, as DNA: TGTGCCTGGGATACAGGTTTCATGAACACTGAAGCTTTCTTT.

The V gene is TRBV28, the J gene TRBJ2-7, with D tentatively TRBD1 (5 bases). The length of the CDR3 is 14 residues. V was pared by 3 bases and J by 0 bases, with 9 bases between. Germline V gene sequence: CDR1 MDHEN, CDR2 SYDVKM. The CDR3 bases are TGTGCCAGCAGTTTCATCGACAGCTCCTACGAGCAGTACTTC. Translation gives CASSFIDSSYEQYF.

This clonotype is labeled as medium-sized. This sequence joins TRBV10-3 and TRBJ1-6; D is undetermined. Trimming took 5 bases from V and 10 from J, leaving 18 bases between them. CDR3 length: 15 residues. Germline lookup yields CDR1 ENHRY and CDR2 SYGVKD. This chain's CDR3 is CAISNHSTGSSPLHF. CDR3 sequence (DNA): TGTGCCATCAGTAACCATTCCACCGGCTCCTCACCCCTCCACTTT.

There are a few counts of this clonotype. V usage is TRBV6-6 and J usage is TRBJ2-7; 15 nucleotides match TRBD2. With V trimmed by 2 bases and J by 6 bases, 8 bases remained unmatched. The CDR3 length is 17 residues. CDR1 and CDR2 (germline): MNHNY, SVGAGI (reference sequence). The CDR3 coding sequence is TGTGCCAGCAGTTACCCGGGACTAGCGGGAGGTTCTGTCGAGCAGTACTTC. Its protein product is CASSYPGLAGGSVEQYF.

A single count supports this clonotype. The chain recombines TRBV28 with TRBJ1-2, with 7 positions matching TRBD1. The CDR3 spans 14 residues. V lost 3 bases and J lost 1; bases outside the gene matches: 2. Germline V lookup: CDR1 MDHEN, CDR2 SYDVKM. The CDR3 DNA sequence: TGTGCCAGCAGTTTGGGACAGTTTAACTATGGCTACACCTTC. Protein sequence: CASSLGQFNYGYTF.

Judged by abundance, this clonotype is medium-sized. The V gene is TRBV7-2, the J gene TRBJ1-2, with D possibly TRBD1 on 5 matching bases. Trimming took 6 bases from V and 4 from J, leaving 15 bases between them. The CDR3 totals 14 residues. Germline CDR1 is SGHTA and CDR2 is FQGNSA. CDR3 sequence (DNA): TGTGCCAGCAGTTTTGCCGGGGCTGGCTATGGCTACACCTTC. It specifies CASSFAGAGYGYTF. Supplemented by reference TRBV7-2 and TRBJ1-2, the full variable domain reads GAGVSQSPSNKVTEKGKDVELRCDPISGHTALYWYRQSLGQGLEFLIYFQGNSAPDKSGLPSDRFSAERTGGSVSTLTIQRTQQEDSAVYLCASSFAGAGYGYTFGSGTRLTVV.

Worth noting for this clonotype: A read error may be the cause here, since a much bigger clone is one base away. J is TRBJ2-2 and V is TRBV7-2; D remains unclear. This CDR3 is 13 amino acids long. CDR1 is SGHTA, CDR2 FQGNSA, per germline. This CDR3 is CASSPQNAGELFF. CDR3 DNA: TGTGCCAGCAGCCCCCAGAACGCCGGGGAGCTGTTTTTT.

The J gene is TRBJ1-3, the V gene TRBV28, with D hard to call. The CDR3 has 15 amino acids. V lost 7 bases and J 1 base, leaving 14 bases between the germline ends. The germline gives CDR1 MDHEN, CDR2 SYDVKM. CDR3 protein: CASTSPGASGNTIYF. The CDR3 DNA follows: TGTGCCAGCACCTCCCCAGGCGCTTCTGGAAACACCATATATTTT.

This clonotype is labeled medium-sized (0.01 to 0.1%). The rearrangement links TRBV29-1 to TRBJ1-1, with D tentatively TRBD1 (6 bases). V lost 6 bases, J lost 10 bases, and 24 bases lay in between. In germline, CDR1 is SQVTM, CDR2 ANQGSEA. The CDR3 is 14 residues long. The CDR3: CSVGGGGTWSVAFF. The CDR3 DNA reads TGCAGCGTCGGCGGTGGGGGGACATGGTCGGTAGCTTTCTTT. Combining the CDR3 with reference TRBV29-1 and TRBJ1-1 gives the whole variable domain SAVISQKPSRDICQRGTSLTIQCQVDSQVTMMFWYRQQPGQSLTLIATANQGSEATYESGFVIDKFPISRPNLTFSTLTVSNMSPEDSSIYLCSVGGGGTWSVAFFGQGTRLTVV.

This sequence joins TRBV20-1 and TRBJ2-7; TRBD1 aligns across 7 bases. J gave up 3 bases and V 5 bases, and 25 bases lay outside the gene matches. Germline values: CDR1 DFQATT, CDR2 SNEGSKA (reference sequence). The CDR3 is 19 residues long. Written as DNA, the CDR3 is TGCAGTGCTCTTGCCCGTGGGACAGAACGCCCTACCAATTTCTACGAGCAGTACTTC. It specifies CSALARGTERPTNFYEQYF.

In its sample, this clonotype was seen a few times. The chain couples TRBV9 to TRBJ2-2; a weak D match, TRBD1 (6 bases). Germline assignment: CDR1 SGDLS and CDR2 YYNGEE. There are 18 residues in the CDR3. V was clipped by 0 bases and J by 6 bases, with 21 bases between them. Here the CDR3 DNA reads TGTGCCAGCAGCGTAGTAGGGGGTCCGGGGAGTGGGCCCGGGGAGCTGTTTTTT. Translating it yields CASSVVGGPGSGPGELFF.

The chain's CDR3 is CAWSGGTGGPYNSPLHF. CDR3 bases: TGTGCCTGGAGTGGCGGGACAGGGGGCCCGTATAATTCACCCCTCCACTTT. The chain couples TRBV30 to TRBJ1-6; 12 nucleotides agree with TRBD1. In germline, CDR1 is GTSNPN, CDR2 SVGIG (reference sequence). This CDR3 is 17 amino acids long. Germline trimming cut 1 base from V and 4 bases from J; bases unmatched to any gene: 5. The complete variable domain, with remaining parts taken from reference TRBV30 and TRBJ1-6, reads SQTIHQWPATLVQPVGSPLSLECTVEGTSNPNLYWYRQAAGRGLQLLFYSVGIGQISSEVPQNLSASRPQDRQFILSSKKLLLSDSGFYLCAWSGGTGGPYNSPLHFGNGTRLTVT.

As for this clonotype: A much larger clone differs by one base, so this may be a read error. The chain recombines TRBV6-2 or TRBV6-3 with TRBJ1-2; perhaps TRBD1 as D (5 bases). Trimming stripped 5 bases from V and 4 bases from J, with 11 bases between. CDR3 length: 13 residues. The germline V gene encodes CDR1 MNHEY and CDR2 SVGEGT. CDR3 residues: CASSGGLGYGYTF. As DNA, the CDR3 is TGTGCCAGCAGTGGGGGACTAGGCTATGGCTACACCTTC.

By sample share, this clonotype is medium-sized (0.01 to 0.1%). The rearrangement uses TRBV6-1 and TRBJ1-2; tentatively, D is TRBD1 (5 bases). Germline CDR1 reads MNHNS; CDR2 reads SASEGT. The CDR3 is 15 residues long. Trimming left V 5 bases short and J 3 bases short, with 16 bases between. The CDR3 loop reads CASSRWDLLDYGYTF. The CDR3 nucleotides are TGTGCCAGCAGTAGGTGGGACCTGCTGGACTATGGCTACACCTTC.

This clonotype was counted between two and nine times. The gene calls are TRBV28 and TRBJ1-5, with D possibly matching TRBD1 (5 bases). CDR3 length: 13 residues. The V gene lost 8 bases and the J gene lost 5 bases, with 13 bases spanning the gap. Per the germline V gene, CDR1 is MDHEN and CDR2 is SYDVKM. This chain's CDR3 is CASGGGSYQPQHF. The CDR3 coding sequence is TGTGCCAGCGGGGGAGGGAGTTATCAGCCCCAGCATTTT.

In its sample, this clonotype is medium-sized. This chain uses TRBV6-1 with TRBJ1-4, with TRBD1 matching over 10 bases. Germline CDR1 is MNHNS and CDR2 is SASEGT. V gave up 7 bases and J gave up 5 bases; unmatched junction bases: 7. This CDR3 comprises 15 residues. CDR3 loop: CASTTRTGGNEKLFF. The CDR3 nucleotides are TGTGCCAGCACAACCCGGACAGGGGGGAATGAAAAACTGTTTTTT.

In this sample, this clonotype turned up a few times. The chain uses TRBV27 and TRBJ1-1, with a possible D match to TRBD1 (5 bases). Germline V lookup: CDR1 MNHEY, CDR2 SMNVEV (reference sequence). CDR3 length: 17 amino acids. V lost 4 bases and J 0 bases, leaving 18 bases between the germline ends. In nucleotides, the CDR3 is TGTGCCAGCAGTTCTATTATGGGACGGCCCATGAACACTGAAGCTTTCTTT. It yields the protein CASSSIMGRPMNTEAFF.

The chain's CDR3 is CSSPVSISSTDTQYF. The DNA for the CDR3 is TGCAGTTCCCCAGTTTCCATTTCTAGCACAGATACGCAGTATTTT. This sequence joins TRBV20-1 and TRBJ2-3; no clear D gene. This CDR3 region has 15 residues. V was pared by 8 bases and J by 0 bases, with 18 bases between. Germline CDR1 reads DFQATT; CDR2 reads SNEGSKA (reference sequence).

The chain uses TRBV5-3 and TRBJ1-5; a possible D gene is TRBD1 (5 bases). TRBV5-3 is an ORF, with its function uncertain. V was trimmed by 4 bases and J by 2 bases, leaving 13 bases between them. The CDR3 length is 15 residues. This CDR3 is CARSPEGAGNQPQHF. The CDR3, as DNA: TGTGCCAGAAGCCCGGAAGGGGCGGGCAATCAGCCCCAGCATTTT.

This sequence joins TRBV6-1 and TRBJ2-2; D unclear. The CDR3 consists of 14 residues. Germline loops: CDR1 MNHNS, CDR2 SASEGT. V lost 5 bases to trimming and J lost 1 base, with 8 bases between them. CDR3 sequence (DNA): TGTGCCAGCAGTTACTGGAGGAACACCGGGGAGCTGTTTTTT. This translates into CASSYWRNTGELFF.

This clonotype was seen a handful of times. The rearrangement joins TRBV6-1 to TRBJ2-7; 10 nucleotides align to TRBD1. The CDR3 is 12 residues long. CDR1 MNHNS and CDR2 SASEGT come from the germline V gene. V shed 8 bases and J 3 bases; nucleotides not matched to a gene: 1. The CDR3 DNA sequence: TGTGCCAGCCGGACAGGGGGCTACGAGCAGTACTTC. Its translation: CASRTGGYEQYF.

This clonotype was detected a few times. The CDR3 DNA is TGCAGTGCTAGAGACGAAGCTAACTATGGCTACACCTTC. Encoded protein: CSARDEANYGYTF. V is TRBV20-1 and J is TRBJ1-2, with D unresolved. V lost 0 bases, J lost 0 bases, and 5 bases lay in between. CDR3 length equals 13 residues. In germline, CDR1 is DFQATT, CDR2 SNEGSKA (reference sequence).